The source of this T cell receptor beta chain is a study of blood T cell repertoires in COVID-19. About the study: The United States, Italy and Spain supplied acute and convalescent COVID-19 samples. From T cells, B-cell-depleted T cells, or PBMCs came the material, which was cDNA or gDNA.

As handled by the study authors: Amplification of reference gene primers provided the estimated nucleated cell counts. The protocol was immunoSEQ multiplex PCR, while the TCRdb copy is restricted to in-frame clones and leaves out a portion. D and trimming were read from the DNA, whereas the V and J calls and clone size are those reported in that table. The data contain about 160,000 clones, about 83% of them singletons. Germline loops: CDR1 ENHRY, CDR2 SYGVKD. The CDR3 loop spans 14 amino acids. Losses at the gene ends were 2 bases for V and 4 bases for J; bases not matched to a gene: 0. Seattle participants joined during active infection and were tracked over time.

The sequenced sample was peripheral blood. The J gene is TRBJ1-3, the V gene TRBV10-3; 9 bases are a match to TRBD1. The clonotype originates from a woman aged 70 to 79 with COVID-19, enrolled during active disease. The CDR3 DNA is TGTGCCATCAGTGAGGACAGGGGGGGAAACACCATATATTTT. Its translation is CAISEDRGGNTIYF.